The clone carrying this TCR beta chain has a count of ten or more. The antigen is undetermined. The library protocol tagged individual cDNA molecules with unique molecular identifiers. TCRdb reanalysed the 5' RACE reads using MiXCR and keeps one entry per CDR3 protein. The sample holds around 47,000 distinct CDR3 sequences, 11% seen once. These data come from a study of early T cells in non-severe SARS-CoV-2 infection. Overall study results and limits: VDJdb-based matching was biased toward anti-spike CD8 responses and missed private and CD4 specificities.

This CDR3 is built from 15 residues. Germline V gives CDR1 SEHNR, CDR2 FQNEAQ (reference sequence). V shed 5 bases and J shed 0 bases, with 11 bases lying between them. The material sequenced was whole blood. The rearrangement joins TRBV7-9 to TRBJ1-5, with D tentatively TRBD1 (5 bases). The sequence came from an adult who was a healthcare worker with PCR-confirmed SARS-CoV-2 infection or an uninfected control (not recorded which). DNA of the CDR3: TGTGCCAGCAGCCCGATCGGGGGTAGCAATCAGCCCCAGCATTTT. Protein sequence: CASSPIGGSNQPQHF. Full variable domain (missing parts from reference TRBV7-9 and TRBJ1-5): DTGVSQNPRHKITKRGQNVTFRCDPISEHNRLYWYRQTLGQGPEFLTYFQNEAQLEKSRLLSDRFSAERPKGSFSTLEIQRTEQGDSAMYLCASSPIGGSNQPQHFGDGTRLSIL.